These 32 T cell receptor beta chains share one sample of origin, sequenced in a study of T cell changes during pregnancy in multiple sclerosis. Profiled with immunoSEQ multiplex PCR; TCRdb holds only in-frame clones, not every one. Counted here are some 27,000 clones, approximately 91% occurring once; the ten biggest clones make up around 8.3%. The sample here was CD8+ T cells from peripheral blood mononuclear cells, taken before pregnancy. Receptor source: a female donor with multiple sclerosis, enrolled in a pregnancy study.

The V gene is TRBV28, the J gene TRBJ1-2, with D possibly matching TRBD1 (5 bases). Germline lookup yields CDR1 MDHEN and CDR2 SYDVKM. The CDR3 is 14 amino acids. Trimming removed 8 bases from V and 4 bases from J, with 17 bases in between. The CDR3 here is CASYPGEGPYGYTF. Here the CDR3 DNA reads TGTGCCAGCTACCCCGGGGAGGGGCCCTATGGCTACACCTTC.

V is TRBV29-1 and J is TRBJ1-2; 7 bases agree with TRBD1. V dropped 5 bases and J dropped 4; count of bases not matched to a gene: 7. The CDR3 sequence is 13 residues long. Germline CDR1 is SQVTM and CDR2 is ANQGSEA. The CDR3 DNA sequence: TGCAGCGTTTTCCCTACAGGGGTCTATGGCTACACCTTC. Protein product: CSVFPTGVYGYTF.

The V and J genes are TRBV7-9 and TRBJ2-5; 7 nucleotides line up with TRBD2. The germline gives CDR1 SEHNR, CDR2 FQNEAQ (reference sequence). CDR3 length: 14 residues. V lost 1 base and J lost 2; bases outside the gene matches: 1. The CDR3 DNA reads TGTGCCAGCAGCTTAGGAGCGGGGCAAGAGACCCAGTACTTC. This translates into CASSLGAGQETQYF.

As regards this clone: Different DNA sequences within this sample yield the same CDR3. CDR3 nucleotide sequence: TGTGCCAGCAGCTTAGGCCAGAACACTGAAGCTTTCTTT. It translates to CASSLGQNTEAFF. The chain has TRBV7-3 and TRBJ1-1; D uncertain. CDR1 is SGHTA, CDR2 FQGTGA, per germline. This CDR3 comprises 13 residues. V was trimmed by 2 bases and J by 1 base, leaving 5 bases between them.

This rearrangement joins TRBV19 to TRBJ2-5; 7 bases match TRBD2. The germline CDR1 and CDR2 sequences are LNHDA and SQIVND (reference sequence). The CDR3 is made up of 15 amino acids. V lost 8 bases to trimming and J lost 4 bases; unmatched junction nucleotides: 13. The CDR3 DNA sequence: TGTGCCAGTTTCGGCCGCGGGGGAGAGGGAGAGACCCAGTACTTC. Translating it yields CASFGRGGEGETQYF.

The chain couples TRBV28 to TRBJ1-6, with 10 bases matching TRBD1. V lost 6 bases and J lost 7; bases outside the gene matches: 9. Per the germline V gene, CDR1 is MDHEN and CDR2 is SYDVKM. CDR3 length equals 16 residues. The CDR3 protein is CASRTGTGAQNSPLHF. CDR3 in DNA: TGTGCCAGCAGAACCGGGACAGGGGCTCAAAATTCACCCCTCCACTTT.

J is TRBJ2-5 and V is TRBV5-1, with 7 bases fitting TRBD1. CDR3 size: 15 residues. The trim removed 3 bases at V and 5 bases at J, leaving 10 bases unmatched. Looked up from germline, CDR1 is SGHRS and CDR2 is YFSETQ. CDR3 region: CASSWQGDVKETQYF. As DNA, the CDR3 is TGCGCCAGCAGCTGGCAGGGGGATGTAAAGGAGACCCAGTACTTC.

The CDR3 is CASSKGFDLPGQGSQPQHF. CDR3 coding DNA: TGTGCCAGCAGCAAAGGGTTCGACTTGCCGGGACAGGGAAGTCAGCCCCAGCATTTT. J is TRBJ1-5 and V is TRBV21-1; the D call TRBD1 from the table was never checked on the DNA. TRBV21-1 is annotated as a pseudogene. There are 19 residues in the CDR3.

The genes are TRBV5-1 and TRBJ1-1, with 7 nucleotides matching TRBD1. Losses at the gene ends were 0 bases for V and 2 bases for J; bases not matched to a gene: 4. The CDR3 loop spans 15 amino acids. Germline values: CDR1 SGHRS, CDR2 YFSETQ. The CDR3 coding sequence is TGCGCCAGCAGCTTGGTGGGACAGTTAAACACTGAAGCTTTCTTT. This translates into CASSLVGQLNTEAFF.

The chain has TRBV27 and TRBJ2-1; 10 nucleotides agree with TRBD2. Germline CDR1 MNHEY, CDR2 SMNVEV (reference sequence). V gave up 8 bases and J gave up 6 bases; unmatched junction bases: 19. CDR3 length: 18 amino acids. The CDR3, as DNA: TGTGCCAGCGGTCTCCTAGCGGGGGCCGGTTTCTATTCCAATGAGCAGTTCTTC. As protein: CASGLLAGAGFYSNEQFF.

This clone was seen more than once but under ten times. The chain couples TRBV2 to TRBJ1-1, with TRBD1 as a possible D gene (5 bases). CDR1 is SNHLY and CDR2 is FYNNEI in the germline V gene. CDR3 length: 11 amino acids. The V end lost 7 bases, the J end lost 7 bases, and 10 bases lay between the germline ends. The CDR3 nucleotides read TGTGCCAGCACATGGACAATTGAAGCTTTCTTT. It encodes CASTWTIEAFF. Using reference TRBV2 and TRBJ1-1 for the parts outside the CDR3, the full variable domain is EPEVTQTPSHQVTQMGQEVILRCVPISNHLYFYWYRQILGQKVEFLVSFYNNEISEKSEIFDDQFSVERPDGSNFTLKIRSTKLEDSAMYFCASTWTIEAFFGQGTRLTVV.

J is TRBJ2-3 and V is TRBV5-4, with TRBD2 as a possible D gene (5 bases). Trimming removed 4 bases from V and 2 bases from J, with 11 bases in between. The CDR3 totals 14 residues. Germline CDR1 is SGHNT and CDR2 is YYREEE (reference sequence). The CDR3 protein is CASSLSDYTDTQYF. The CDR3 nucleotides read TGTGCCAGCAGCCTCAGCGACTACACAGATACGCAGTATTTT.

This chain links TRBV6-6 with TRBJ1-2; D remains unclear. The V gene lost 2 bases and the J gene lost 9 bases, with 19 bases spanning the gap. Germline CDR1 reads MNHNY; CDR2 reads SVGAGI (reference sequence). The length of the CDR3 is 15 residues. CDR3 in amino acids: CASSYPGTAFLSYTF. The CDR3 nucleotides are TGTGCCAGCAGTTACCCCGGAACAGCATTTTTGAGCTACACCTTC.

J is TRBJ1-2 and V is TRBV29-1, with 9 bases identical to TRBD1. CDR3 length: 14 residues. V was clipped by 0 bases and J by 10 bases; unmatched bases: 9. Germline V gives CDR1 SQVTM, CDR2 ANQGSEA. CDR3 loop: CSVEEGGGQGYYTF. The CDR3 DNA is TGCAGCGTTGAAGAGGGAGGGGGACAGGGATACTACACCTTC.

This sequence joins TRBV13 and TRBJ2-5; tentative D call: TRBD2 (6 bases). V dropped 5 bases and J dropped 5 bases, with 15 bases sitting between them. CDR1 is PRHDT, CDR2 FYEKMQ, per germline (reference sequence). This CDR3 has 14 residues. The CDR3 coding sequence is TGTGCCAGCAGCCCAGCGGAGGGTGAGGAGACCCAGTACTTC. Translated: CASSPAEGEETQYF.

The sample holds one count of this clone. This rearrangement joins TRBV13 to TRBJ2-1; 12 bases match TRBD2. J was trimmed by 7 bases and V by 3 bases; bases with no gene match: 4. There are 15 residues in the CDR3. CDR1 PRHDT and CDR2 FYEKMQ come from the germline V gene (reference sequence). The chain's CDR3 is CASSFLAGGMNEQFF. In nucleotides, the CDR3 is TGTGCCAGCAGCTTCCTAGCGGGGGGGATGAATGAGCAGTTCTTC.

Note on this clone: At the DNA level, this CDR3 is encoded by other sequences in the same sample as well. The chain joins TRBV6-1 to TRBJ2-5, with 12 bases lining up with TRBD2. V shed 2 bases and J 5 bases; nucleotides not matched to a gene: 3. The germline CDR1 and CDR2 sequences are MNHNS and SASEGT. The CDR3 covers 15 residues. CDR3 amino acids: CASSELAGGPETQYF. The CDR3 DNA is TGTGCCAGCAGTGAACTAGCGGGGGGGCCGGAGACCCAGTACTTC.

This clone came up once. V usage is TRBV28 and J usage is TRBJ1-4; 8 nucleotides align to TRBD1. Trimming took 5 bases from V and 8 from J; bases not matched to a gene: 4. CDR1 and CDR2 (germline): MDHEN, SYDVKM. The CDR3 is made up of 13 amino acids. The CDR3 bases are TGTGCCAGCAGTCCGGGGGACAGGGAAAAACTGTTTTTT. Encoded protein: CASSPGDREKLFF.

A single count supports this clone. A junction boundary mismatches the germline segment, possibly from a read error. The genes are TRBV7-7 and TRBJ2-5; TRBD2 matches 7 bases. The CDR3 spans 15 residues. The germline CDR1 and CDR2 sequences are SSHAT and FNYEAQ (reference sequence). The CDR3 DNA sequence: TGTGCTAGCAGCTCCGGGCTAGCGGCCCAAGAGACCCAGTACTTC. It encodes CASSSGLAAQETQYF.

V usage is TRBV30 and J usage is TRBJ2-7; D gene ambiguous. CDR3 length: 13 amino acids. CDR1 and CDR2 from the germline V gene are GTSNPN and SVGIG (reference sequence). Trimming stripped 0 bases from V and 2 bases from J, with 8 bases between. The CDR3 reads CAWSVSFAYEQYF. The CDR3 DNA follows: TGTGCCTGGAGTGTGTCCTTTGCCTACGAGCAGTACTTC.

The chain links TRBV5-4 to TRBJ2-1, with a weak D call TRBD1 (6 bases). Trimming stripped 0 bases from V and 5 bases from J, with 15 bases between. The CDR3 covers 16 residues. CDR1 SGHNT and CDR2 YYREEE come from the germline V gene (reference sequence). CDR3 amino acids: CASSLGRDTRDNEQFF. The CDR3 nucleotides are TGTGCCAGCAGCTTGGGCCGGGACACGCGCGACAATGAGCAGTTCTTC.

The chain joins TRBV9 to TRBJ1-1; TRBD1 aligns across 8 bases. Trimming cost V 4 bases and J 0 bases; bases outside gene matches: 2. The CDR3 spans 14 residues. CDR1 and CDR2 (germline): SGDLS, YYNGEE. CDR3 in amino acids: CASSPGGMNTEAFF. Here the CDR3 DNA reads TGTGCCAGCAGCCCAGGGGGCATGAACACTGAAGCTTTCTTT.

CDR3 sequence (DNA): TGTGCCAGCAGCGGAGTCGGACTAGCGGGGGCTAACAATGAGCAGTTCTTC. Amino acid sequence: CASSGVGLAGANNEQFF. V usage is TRBV13 and J usage is TRBJ2-1; TRBD2 agrees at 13 bases. The ends lost 5 bases at V and 5 bases at J; junction bases unmatched: 9. The CDR3 extends over 17 amino acids. Germline CDR1 PRHDT, CDR2 FYEKMQ (reference sequence).

This clone is termed medium-sized. This chain connects TRBV6-4 to TRBJ2-2; D not resolved. CDR1 MRHNA and CDR2 SNTAGT come from the germline V gene. Trimming took off 0 bases at V and 4 bases at J, with 3 bases between the two ends. The length of the CDR3 is 13 residues. In nucleotides, the CDR3 is TGTGCCAGCAGTGACTCAGCCACCGGGGAGCTGTTTTTT. Its translation is CASSDSATGELFF.

This clone was counted only a few times. The V and J genes are TRBV5-4 and TRBJ2-7; 11 bases line up with TRBD2. CDR1 is SGHNT and CDR2 is YYREEE in the germline V gene (reference sequence). The trim removed 6 bases at V and 3 bases at J, leaving 8 bases unmatched. This CDR3 is built from 15 residues. CDR3 in amino acids: CASTPSGGSVYEQYF. CDR3 DNA sequence: TGTGCCAGCACCCCTAGCGGGGGGTCCGTCTACGAGCAGTACTTC.

V gene TRBV28 combines with J gene TRBJ2-5, with 9 bases that match TRBD2. The length of the CDR3 is 17 residues. V dropped 1 base and J dropped 4; count of bases not matched to a gene: 10. CDR1 and CDR2 (germline): MDHEN, SYDVKM. DNA for the CDR3: TGTGCCAGCAGTTTATTGGCTAGCGGGGTCGAAGGAGAGACCCAGTACTTC. Translating it yields CASSLLASGVEGETQYF.

The V call is TRBV19, the J call TRBJ2-3, with 13 bases lining up with TRBD2. The CDR3 extends over 14 amino acids. Losses at the gene ends were 5 bases for V and 4 bases for J; bases not matched to a gene: 0. CDR1 is LNHDA, CDR2 SQIVND, per germline (reference sequence). The CDR3 DNA is TGTGCCAGTAGTGGACTAGCGGGGGCAGATACGCAGTATTTT. Translated: CASSGLAGADTQYF.

The rearrangement uses TRBV29-1 and TRBJ1-2, with D possibly matching TRBD1 (6 bases). V was shortened by 6 bases and J by 2 bases, with 10 bases between the two germline ends. Germline-derived CDR1 and CDR2 are SQVTM and ANQGSEA. The CDR3 contains 12 residues. The CDR3 reads CSVSDRNYGYTF. In DNA form, the CDR3 reads TGCAGCGTCTCGGACAGAAACTATGGCTACACCTTC.

The V gene is TRBV7-9, the J gene TRBJ1-2, with 7 bases matching TRBD1. V shed 2 bases, J shed 4 bases, and the junction held 10 bases outside the gene matches. Germline CDR1 SEHNR, CDR2 FQNEAQ (reference sequence). This CDR3 has 16 amino acids. The CDR3 DNA reads as TGTGCCAGCAGCTTAAGCGAAACAGGGACAGCCTATGGCTACACCTTC. Protein sequence: CASSLSETGTAYGYTF.

The CDR3 coding sequence is TGTGCCAGCAGCCTAGGACAAGGTCCCTACGAGCAGTACTTC. Translation gives CASSLGQGPYEQYF. The chain links TRBV9 to TRBJ2-7, with D perhaps TRBD1 (5 bases). CDR3 length: 14 amino acids. Looked up from germline, CDR1 is SGDLS and CDR2 is YYNGEE. V was clipped by 4 bases and J by 2 bases, with 13 bases between them.

The chain recombines TRBV4-3 with TRBJ2-7; TRBD2 might be the D (6 bases). The CDR3 has 12 amino acids. V was pared by 0 bases and J by 10 bases, with 10 bases between. Germline V gene sequence: CDR1 LGHNA, CDR2 YSLEER. The CDR3 region has the DNA TGCGCCAGCAGCCAAGATGGGGGGAACCAGTACTTC. It translates to CASSQDGGNQYF.

This chain links TRBV9 with TRBJ2-7; 11 bases line up with TRBD1. The CDR3 runs 15 residues. Trimming at V came to 4 bases and at J to 0 bases, leaving 3 bases not matched to a gene. Germline CDR1 is SGDLS and CDR2 is YYNGEE. The CDR3 spells CASSWGQGVSYEQYF. DNA of the CDR3: TGTGCCAGCAGCTGGGGACAGGGGGTCTCCTACGAGCAGTACTTC.